These 15 T cell receptor beta chains share one sample of origin, sequenced in a study of OX40 agonist ivuxolimab in advanced cancers. Clones were sequenced by immunoSEQ multiplex PCR, and TCRdb holds only the in-frame ones, with some missing. The sample holds tens of thousands of clones; around four fifths are singletons and the top ten take under 40%. The sample was CD4+ or CD8+ T cells sorted from blood, taken in a trial of the OX40 agonist ivuxolimab. These receptors came from an adult with an advanced solid tumor such as melanoma, head and neck, liver or kidney cancer.

This chain joins TRBV9 and TRBJ1-3; TRBD1 agrees at 7 bases. Trimming removed 0 bases from V and 5 bases from J; junction bases left unmatched: 8. Germline V gene lookup returns CDR1 SGDLS and CDR2 YYNGEE. The CDR3 totals 16 residues. CDR3 amino acids: CASSVGEGTARNTIYF. CDR3 DNA sequence: TGTGCCAGCAGCGTAGGCGAAGGGACAGCCAGAAACACCATATATTTT.

The rearrangement joins TRBV7-3 to TRBJ2-1; 7 bases agree with TRBD2. V shed 1 base, J shed 6 bases, and the junction held 15 bases outside the gene matches. Germline lookup yields CDR1 SGHTA and CDR2 FQGTGA. The CDR3 loop spans 18 amino acids. The CDR3 here is CASSLNGELGGDLNEQFF. CDR3 nucleotide sequence: TGTGCCAGCAGCTTAAATGGGGAGTTGGGAGGGGACCTCAATGAGCAGTTCTTC.

The genes are TRBV14 and TRBJ2-1; 10 bases are a match to TRBD2. The V and J ends lost 9 bases and 4 bases, in that order; junction bases with no gene match: 3. Per germline, CDR1 SGHDN and CDR2 FVKESK. The CDR3 is 13 amino acids. The CDR3: CASGLAEYNEQFF. DNA of the CDR3: TGTGCCAGTGGACTAGCGGAGTACAATGAGCAGTTCTTC.

This clone was recorded only once. This chain connects TRBV5-6 to TRBJ2-5, with 8 bases that match TRBD2. After removal of 2 bases from V and 2 bases from J, the junction contained 2 bases not matched to a gene. Per germline, CDR1 SGHDT and CDR2 YYEEEE. This CDR3 spans 14 amino acids. In nucleotides, the CDR3 is TGTGCCAGCAGCTTAGCGGGGGTTCAAGAGACCCAGTACTTC. This codes for CASSLAGVQETQYF.

This clone was counted between two and nine times. V is TRBV2 and J is TRBJ2-7; 7 bases line up with TRBD2. V was pared by 0 bases and J by 3 bases, with 5 bases of the junction left unmatched. The CDR3 covers 15 residues. The germline CDR1 and CDR2 sequences are SNHLY and FYNNEI. In DNA, the CDR3 is TGTGCCAGCAGTGAAGCGGGGGGGGAGCTCTACGAGCAGTACTTC. Residues: CASSEAGGELYEQYF.

The chain links TRBV27 to TRBJ2-5; D remains ambiguous. Trimming pared 3 bases from V and 3 bases from J, leaving 8 bases between. The CDR3 length is 13 residues. Germline V gene data show CDR1 as MNHEY and CDR2 as SMNVEV (reference sequence). The CDR3 spells CASSFTVEETQYF. CDR3 DNA: TGTGCCAGCAGTTTTACGGTAGAAGAGACCCAGTACTTC.

The J gene is TRBJ2-1, the V gene TRBV27; D gene unclear. With 0 bases removed from V and 5 bases from J, the gap between germline ends came to 2 bases. CDR3 size: 12 residues. Germline CDR1 is MNHEY and CDR2 is SMNVEV (reference sequence). The CDR3 loop is CASSLSNNEQFF. The DNA of the CDR3 is TGTGCCAGCAGTTTATCGAACAATGAGCAGTTCTTC.

This rearrangement joins TRBV27 to TRBJ1-1; possibly TRBD1 for D (5 bases). This CDR3 spans 13 amino acids. Trimming left V 3 bases short and J 4 bases short, with 9 bases between. Germline lookup yields CDR1 MNHEY and CDR2 SMNVEV (reference sequence). The CDR3, as DNA: TGTGCCAGCAGTTTGGGGGTCGGCACTGAAGCTTTCTTT. Protein: CASSLGVGTEAFF.

Only a few counts were recorded for this clone. This sequence joins TRBV6-5 and TRBJ1-1, with a weak D call TRBD1 (5 bases). The length of the CDR3 is 13 residues. V gave up 7 bases and J gave up 3 bases, with 12 bases separating them. Per germline, CDR1 MNHEY and CDR2 SVGAGI. The CDR3 DNA follows: TGTGCCAGCAAAGAAGTAGGGGACACTGAAGCTTTCTTT. Its translation: CASKEVGDTEAFF.

The rearrangement links TRBV9 to TRBJ2-3; 8 bases line up with TRBD2. This CDR3 comprises 15 residues. Germline-derived CDR1 and CDR2 are SGDLS and YYNGEE. J gave up 3 bases and V 1 base, and 4 bases lay outside the gene matches. The CDR3 region is CASSVTAGATDTQYF. CDR3 bases: TGTGCCAGCAGCGTAACAGCGGGGGCTACAGATACGCAGTATTTT. Drawing the rest from reference TRBV9 and TRBJ2-3, the complete variable domain is DSGVTQTPKHLITATGQRVTLRCSPRSGDLSVYWYQQSLDQGLQFLIQYYNGEERAKGNILERFSAQQFPDLHSELNLSSLELGDSALYFCASSVTAGATDTQYFGPGTRLTVL.

The rearrangement uses TRBV30 and TRBJ2-7, with 9 bases matching TRBD1. J gave up 4 bases and V 7 bases, and 11 bases lay outside the gene matches. Germline CDR1 and CDR2: GTSNPN and SVGIG (reference sequence). This CDR3 has 14 amino acids. The CDR3 region has the DNA TGTGCCTCCGACAGGGGGACAGGAGCTTACGAGCAGTACTTC. Translated: CASDRGTGAYEQYF.

The chain links TRBV18 to TRBJ2-3; D gene unclear. The length of the CDR3 is 14 residues. Looked up from germline, CDR1 is KGHSH and CDR2 is LQKENI. Trimming left V 5 bases short and J 3 bases short, with 12 bases between. The CDR3 protein is CASSSSFGTDTQYF. In nucleotides, the CDR3 is TGTGCCAGCTCATCTAGTTTTGGAACAGATACGCAGTATTTT.

V usage is TRBV7-9 and J usage is TRBJ2-5; 8 nucleotides line up with TRBD2. The CDR3 sequence is 13 residues long. Germline values: CDR1 SEHNR, CDR2 FQNEAQ (reference sequence). With 5 bases clipped from V and 5 bases from J, the junction kept 4 bases outside the gene matches. The CDR3 protein is CASSPGLAETQYF. CDR3 sequence (DNA): TGTGCCAGCAGCCCTGGACTAGCTGAGACCCAGTACTTC.

CDR3 sequence reads: CASSLDPGITEAFF. Here the CDR3 DNA reads TGTGCCAGCAGTTTAGACCCCGGTATAACTGAAGCTTTCTTT. This rearrangement joins TRBV27 to TRBJ1-1; no reliable D call. V lost 2 bases, J lost 5 bases, and 12 bases lay in between. Germline-derived CDR1 and CDR2 are MNHEY and SMNVEV (reference sequence). The length of the CDR3 is 14 residues.

The V call is TRBV9, the J call TRBJ2-5, with a weak D call TRBD2 (5 bases). Trimming stripped 4 bases from V and 4 bases from J, with 20 bases between. The germline CDR1 and CDR2 sequences are SGDLS and YYNGEE. CDR3 length: 16 amino acids. This CDR3 is CASSPHQEAPGETQYF. For the CDR3, the DNA is TGTGCCAGCAGCCCCCACCAGGAGGCACCCGGAGAGACCCAGTACTTC. The full variable domain, rest sourced from reference TRBV9 and TRBJ2-5, is DSGVTQTPKHLITATGQRVTLRCSPRSGDLSVYWYQQSLDQGLQFLIQYYNGEERAKGNILERFSAQQFPDLHSELNLSSLELGDSALYFCASSPHQEAPGETQYFGPGTRLLVL.